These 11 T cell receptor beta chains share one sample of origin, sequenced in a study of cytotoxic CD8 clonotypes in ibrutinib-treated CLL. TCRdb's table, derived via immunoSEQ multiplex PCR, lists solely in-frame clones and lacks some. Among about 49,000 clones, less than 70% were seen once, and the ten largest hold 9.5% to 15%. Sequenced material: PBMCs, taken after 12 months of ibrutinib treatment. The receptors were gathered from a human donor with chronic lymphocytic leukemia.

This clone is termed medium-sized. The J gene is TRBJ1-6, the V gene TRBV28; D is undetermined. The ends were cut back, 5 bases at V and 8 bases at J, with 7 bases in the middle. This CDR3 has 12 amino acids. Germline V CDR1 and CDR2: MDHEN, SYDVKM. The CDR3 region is CASSPQDSPLHF. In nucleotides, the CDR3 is TGTGCCAGCAGTCCCCAGGATTCACCCCTCCACTTT.

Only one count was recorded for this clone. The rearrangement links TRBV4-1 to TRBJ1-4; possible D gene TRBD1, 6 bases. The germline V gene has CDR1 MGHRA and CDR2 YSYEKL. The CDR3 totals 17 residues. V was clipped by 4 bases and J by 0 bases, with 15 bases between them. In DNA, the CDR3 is TGCGCCAGCAGCCGGCGGACAGACCTTGCAACTAATGAAAAACTGTTTTTT. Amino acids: CASSRRTDLATNEKLFF.

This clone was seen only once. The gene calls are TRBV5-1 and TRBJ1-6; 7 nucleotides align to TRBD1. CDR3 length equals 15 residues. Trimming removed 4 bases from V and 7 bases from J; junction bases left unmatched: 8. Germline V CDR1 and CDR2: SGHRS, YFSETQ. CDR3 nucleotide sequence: TGCGCCAGCAGCCTGATGACAGGGTCAAATTCACCCCTCCACTTT. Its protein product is CASSLMTGSNSPLHF.

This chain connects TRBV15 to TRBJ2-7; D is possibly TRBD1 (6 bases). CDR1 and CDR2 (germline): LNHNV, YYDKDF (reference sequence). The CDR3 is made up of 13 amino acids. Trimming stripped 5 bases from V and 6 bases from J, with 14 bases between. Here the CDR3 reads CATSLSTGLEQYF. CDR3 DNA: TGTGCCACCAGCTTATCAACAGGGCTCGAGCAGTACTTC.

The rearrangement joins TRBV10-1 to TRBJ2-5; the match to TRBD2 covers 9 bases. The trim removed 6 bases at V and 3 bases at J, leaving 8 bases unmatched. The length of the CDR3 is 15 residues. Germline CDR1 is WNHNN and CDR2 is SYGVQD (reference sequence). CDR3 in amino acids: CASSSHSGGEETQYF. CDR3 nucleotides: TGCGCCAGCAGCTCCCATAGCGGGGGTGAAGAGACCCAGTACTTC.

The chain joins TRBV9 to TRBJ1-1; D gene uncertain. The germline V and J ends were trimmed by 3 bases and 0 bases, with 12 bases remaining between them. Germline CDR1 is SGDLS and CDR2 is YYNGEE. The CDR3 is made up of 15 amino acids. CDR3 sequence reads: CASSARPAMNTEAFF. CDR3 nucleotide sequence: TGTGCCAGCAGCGCTCGTCCAGCCATGAACACTGAAGCTTTCTTT.

CDR3 nucleotide sequence: TGTGCCAGCAATCTAGCGGGTGGCAATGAGCAGTTCTTC. Its translation: CASNLAGGNEQFF. This rearrangement joins TRBV9 to TRBJ2-1; 8 nucleotides match TRBD2. The CDR3 totals 13 residues. With 6 bases clipped from V and 6 bases from J, the junction kept 5 bases outside the gene matches. Germline V gene sequence: CDR1 SGDLS, CDR2 YYNGEE.

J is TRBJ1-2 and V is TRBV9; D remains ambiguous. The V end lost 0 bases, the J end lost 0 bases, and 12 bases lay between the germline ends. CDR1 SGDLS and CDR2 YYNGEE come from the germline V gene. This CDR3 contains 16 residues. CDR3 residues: CASSVATELANYGYTF. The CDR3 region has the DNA TGTGCCAGCAGCGTAGCTACGGAGTTAGCTAACTATGGCTACACCTTC.

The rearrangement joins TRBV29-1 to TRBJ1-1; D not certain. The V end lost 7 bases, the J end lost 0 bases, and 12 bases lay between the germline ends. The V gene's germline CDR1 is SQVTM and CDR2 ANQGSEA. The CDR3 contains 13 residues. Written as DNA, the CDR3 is TGCAGCGCCAAACAGAAAGTGAACACTGAAGCTTTCTTT. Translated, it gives CSAKQKVNTEAFF.

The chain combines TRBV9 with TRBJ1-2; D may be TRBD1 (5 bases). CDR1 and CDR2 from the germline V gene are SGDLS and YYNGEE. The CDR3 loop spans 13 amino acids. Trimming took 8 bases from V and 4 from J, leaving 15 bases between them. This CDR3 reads CASGKTDTYGYTF. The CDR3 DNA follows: TGTGCCAGTGGAAAGACGGACACCTATGGCTACACCTTC.

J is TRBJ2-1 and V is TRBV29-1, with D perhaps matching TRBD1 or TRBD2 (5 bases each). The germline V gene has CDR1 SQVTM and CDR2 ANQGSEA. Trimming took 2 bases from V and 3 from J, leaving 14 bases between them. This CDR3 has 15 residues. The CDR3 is CSVENRGQLYNEQFF. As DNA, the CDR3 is TGCAGCGTTGAAAACCGGGGCCAGCTCTACAATGAGCAGTTCTTC.